These T cell receptor beta chains were read from a single sample in a study of T-cell reconstitution after alpha-beta-depleted transplantation in children. TCRdb re-derived calls from the PCR reads in MiXCR, one entry per CDR3 protein. The sample includes roughly 500,000 distinct CDR3 sequences, around a third of them seen just once. This specimen was PBMCs from the stem cell graft donor, taken from the stem cell graft. The receptors here all came from a human donor who donated a stem cell graft to a child with aplastic anemia. Both conserved end residues are part of each CDR3. A D gene is named only where the DNA matches it firmly. Clone size, where shown, is once, few, many, or a class for clones that have expanded.

>few|TRBD2|15|TRBV20-1|TRBJ2-1
CSARDGGSSYNEQFF
TGCAGTGCTAGAGATGGCGGGAGTTCCTACAATGAGCAGTTCTTC
>.|TRBD1|14|TRBV7-3|TRBJ2-3
CASSLTGITDTQYF
TGTGCCAGCAGCTTGACAGGGATCACAGATACGCAGTATTTT
>many|TRBD1|14|TRBV12-3/TRBV12-4|TRBJ2-5
CASSPGQGWETQYF
TGTGCCAGCAGTCCCGGACAGGGTTGGGAGACCCAGTACTTC
>once|.|13|TRBV29-1|TRBJ2-5
CSVEGQGRETQYF
TGCAGCGTTGAGGGGCAGGGCCGAGAGACCCAGTACTTC
>few|.|14|TRBV10-3|TRBJ2-1
CAITAGAPYNEQFF
TGTGCCATCACCGCGGGGGCTCCCTACAATGAGCAGTTCTTC
>few|.|15|TRBV12-3/TRBV12-4|TRBJ2-3
CASSHGRISTDTQYF
TGTGCCAGCAGCCATGGACGGATCAGCACAGATACGCAGTATTTT
>few|.|15|TRBV20-1|TRBJ1-5
CSARYGGSGNQPQHF
TGCAGTGCTAGATACGGGGGAAGTGGGAATCAGCCCCAGCATTTT
>few|TRBD2|16|TRBV9|TRBJ2-2
CASSGSGRADTGELFF
TGTGCCAGCAGCGGTAGCGGGAGGGCTGACACCGGGGAGCTGTTTTTT
>.|TRBD2|17|TRBV20-1|TRBJ2-2
CSARGRGLAGNTGELFF
TGCAGTGCTAGAGGGAGGGGACTAGCGGGAAACACCGGGGAGCTGTTTTTT
>few|.|16|TRBV7-9|TRBJ1-5
CASSHPGESGNQPQHF
TGTGCCAGCAGCCACCCTGGAGAATCGGGCAATCAGCCCCAGCATTTT
>.|.|15|TRBV15|TRBJ1-2
CATSREDPQLYGYTF
TGTGCCACCAGCAGAGAGGATCCCCAGCTCTATGGCTACACCTTC
>few|TRBD2|17|TRBV12-3/TRBV12-4|TRBJ2-2
CASSLEWLAGDTGELFF
TGTGCCAGCAGTTTAGAGTGGCTAGCGGGGGACACCGGGGAGCTGTTTTTT
>.|.|16|TRBV30|TRBJ2-2
CAWSASRTAGFGELFF
TGTGCCTGGAGTGCTTCGAGGACGGCAGGCTTCGGGGAGCTGTTTTTT
>many|TRBD2|17|TRBV6-1|TRBJ2-3
CASSGAGQREKTDTQYF
TGTGCCAGCAGTGGCGCGGGTCAGCGGGAGAAAACAGATACGCAGTATTTT
>few|.|14|TRBV15|TRBJ1-4
CATSRTGSPGKLFF
TGTGCCACCAGCAGGACAGGCTCCCCGGGAAAACTGTTTTTT
>few|.|14|TRBV12-3/TRBV12-4|TRBJ2-7
CASSLEGPPYEQYF
TGTGCCAGCAGTTTGGAGGGACCCCCCTACGAGCAGTACTTC
>.|.|14|TRBV20-1|TRBJ1-3
CSAPDWDSGNTIYF
TGCAGTGCCCCGGACTGGGACTCTGGAAACACCATATATTTT
>.|.|14|TRBV12-3/TRBV12-4|TRBJ1-3
CASSPPGSGNTIYF
TGTGCCAGCAGCCCCCCGGGTAGCGGAAACACCATATATTTT
>.|.|18|TRBV12-3/TRBV12-4|TRBJ2-6
CASSYGLSGGSGANVLTF
TGTGCCAGCAGTTACGGGCTATCTGGAGGCTCTGGGGCCAACGTCCTGACTTTC
>.|.|14|TRBV5-1|TRBJ1-2
CASSPEGTNYGYTF
TGCGCCAGCAGCCCGGAGGGGACAAACTATGGCTACACCTTC
>.|TRBD2|14|TRBV30|TRBJ2-4
CAWSSGRAKNIQYF
TGTGCCTGGAGTAGCGGGAGGGCCAAAAACATTCAGTACTTC
>.|.|16|TRBV13|TRBJ2-1
CASSFITKSSYNEQFF
TGTGCCAGCAGCTTCATAACTAAAAGCTCCTACAATGAGCAGTTCTTC
>.|TRBD2|16|TRBV20-1|TRBJ2-2
CSARALAGYDTGELFF
TGCAGTGCTAGGGCTTTAGCGGGATACGACACCGGGGAGCTGTTTTTT
>few|.|14|TRBV5-4|TRBJ2-1
CASSEAGFGTQQFF
TGTGCCAGCAGCGAGGCGGGTTTCGGGACACAGCAGTTCTTC
>.|.|15|TRBV3-1|TRBJ2-7
CASSPSGLGIYEQYF
TGTGCCAGCAGCCCGTCGGGACTGGGAATCTACGAGCAGTACTTC
>.|TRBD1|15|TRBV12-3/TRBV12-4|TRBJ2-2
CASSPGQGGPVELFF
TGTGCCAGCAGCCCCGGACAGGGAGGTCCCGTCGAGCTGTTTTTT
>few|.|14|TRBV11-2|TRBJ2-7
CASREKGTTYEQYF
TGTGCCAGCAGGGAGAAGGGGACGACCTACGAGCAGTACTTC
>.|TRBD2|15|TRBV20-1|TRBJ2-3
CSASGLAGAADTQYF
TGCAGTGCTAGCGGACTAGCGGGAGCTGCAGATACGCAGTATTTT
>few|TRBD2|15|TRBV12-3/TRBV12-4|TRBJ2-1
CASSFRTSSYNEQFF
TGTGCCAGCAGTTTTCGGACTAGCTCCTACAATGAGCAGTTCTTC
>.|.|14|TRBV18|TRBJ2-1
CASSPQKGGNEQFF
TGTGCCAGCTCACCACAAAAAGGGGGGAATGAGCAGTTCTTC
>.|.|15|TRBV20-1|TRBJ2-3
CSASYRVGGSDTQYF
TGCAGTGCTTCCTACAGGGTGGGAGGGTCGGATACGCAGTATTTT
>.|.|15|TRBV15|TRBJ2-1
CATSRIPDPRYEQFF
TGTGCCACCAGCAGAATCCCCGACCCCCGGTATGAGCAGTTCTTC
>.|TRBD2|16|TRBV6-2/TRBV6-3|TRBJ2-3
CASRETYSGNTDTQYF
TGTGCCAGCAGAGAGACGTATAGCGGGAACACAGATACGCAGTATTTT
>once|.|15|TRBV7-2|TRBJ2-5
CASSLTSRGEETQYF
TGTGCCAGCAGCTTAACTTCCCGAGGGGAGGAGACCCAGTACTTC
>.|.|13|TRBV5-1|TRBJ1-2
CASSQQGRNGYTF
TGCGCCAGCAGCCAACAAGGGCGAAATGGCTACACCTTC
>many|.|15|TRBV5-4|TRBJ2-1
CASSLVMGVGNEQFF
TGTGCCAGCAGCTTGGTTATGGGAGTTGGTAATGAGCAGTTCTTC
>few|TRBD1|15|TRBV10-3|TRBJ1-1
CAISETGAGNTEAFF
TGTGCCATCAGTGAGACAGGGGCTGGGAACACTGAAGCTTTCTTT
>.|TRBD2|16|TRBV6-1|TRBJ2-1
CASRGTSGRGYNEQFF
TGTGCCAGCCGAGGGACTAGCGGGAGGGGGTACAATGAGCAGTTCTTC
>.|.|15|TRBV20-1|TRBJ2-1
CSATRSKLSYNEQFF
TGCAGTGCTACTCGGAGCAAACTATCCTACAATGAGCAGTTCTTC
>.|.|15|TRBV5-1|TRBJ2-1
CASSLGGTEINEQFF
TGCGCCAGCAGCTTGGGCGGGACAGAGATCAATGAGCAGTTCTTC
>few|.|12|TRBV29-1|TRBJ1-5
CSVEEAGQPQHF
TGCAGCGTTGAGGAAGCAGGTCAGCCCCAGCATTTT
>.|TRBD1|13|TRBV13|TRBJ2-3
CASSSGQVDTQYF
TGTGCCAGCAGCTCGGGACAGGTAGATACGCAGTATTTT
>few|TRBD2|15|TRBV20-1|TRBJ2-2
CSARELAGGPGELFF
TGCAGTGCTAGAGAACTAGCGGGAGGGCCCGGGGAGCTGTTTTTT
>.|.|12|TRBV29-1|TRBJ2-4
CSVGWGGDIQYF
TGCAGCGTGGGGTGGGGTGGGGACATTCAGTACTTC
>many|.|14|TRBV20-1|TRBJ1-1
CSARDRSSYTEAFF
TGCAGTGCTAGAGATCGGAGCAGTTACACTGAAGCTTTCTTT
>.|.|16|TRBV4-3|TRBJ2-5
CASSQRWEVHQETQYF
TGCGCCAGCAGCCAAAGGTGGGAAGTCCACCAAGAGACGCAGTACTTC
>many|.|16|TRBV18|TRBJ2-1
CASSRDSPNSYNEQFF
TGTGCCAGCTCCCGAGACTCCCCCAACTCCTACAATGAGCAGTTCTTC
>few|.|12|TRBV12-5|TRBJ2-5
CASGLVEETQYF
TGTGCTAGTGGTTTGGTAGAAGAGACCCAGTACTTC
>.|TRBD1|14|TRBV7-9|TRBJ1-2
CASSRPGQDYGYTF
TGTGCCAGCAGCCGCCCGGGACAGGACTATGGCTACACCTTC